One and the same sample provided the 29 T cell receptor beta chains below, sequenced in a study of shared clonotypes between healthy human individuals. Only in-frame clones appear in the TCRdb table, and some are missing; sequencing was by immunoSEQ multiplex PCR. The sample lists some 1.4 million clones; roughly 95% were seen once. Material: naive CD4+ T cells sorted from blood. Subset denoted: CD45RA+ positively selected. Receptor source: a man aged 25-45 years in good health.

CDR3 in DNA: TGTGCCAGCAGCTTAGTGGGCCGCCAAGAGACCCAGTACTTC. Translation: CASSLVGRQETQYF. The rearrangement joins TRBV7-8 to TRBJ2-5; no definite D call. Trimming took 1 base from V and 1 from J, leaving 7 bases between them. Germline loops: CDR1 SGHVS, CDR2 FQNEAQ. The CDR3 is 14 residues long.

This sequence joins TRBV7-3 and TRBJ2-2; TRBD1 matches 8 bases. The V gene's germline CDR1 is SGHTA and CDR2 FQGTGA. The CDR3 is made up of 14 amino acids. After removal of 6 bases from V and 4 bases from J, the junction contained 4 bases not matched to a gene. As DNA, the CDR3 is TGTGCCAGCAGGCCGACAGGGGCCACCGGGGAGCTGTTTTTT. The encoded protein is CASRPTGATGELFF. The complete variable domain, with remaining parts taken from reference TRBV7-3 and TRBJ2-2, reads GAGVSQTPSNKVTEKGKYVELRCDPISGHTALYWYRQSLGQGPEFLIYFQGTGAADDSGLPNDRFFAVRPEGSVSTLKIQRTERGDSAVYLCASRPTGATGELFFGEGSRLTVL.

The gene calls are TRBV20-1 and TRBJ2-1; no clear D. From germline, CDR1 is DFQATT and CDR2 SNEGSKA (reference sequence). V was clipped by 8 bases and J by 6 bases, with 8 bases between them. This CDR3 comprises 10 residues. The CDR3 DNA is TGCAGTCCCCTCTTCAATGAGCAGTTCTTC. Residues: CSPLFNEQFF.

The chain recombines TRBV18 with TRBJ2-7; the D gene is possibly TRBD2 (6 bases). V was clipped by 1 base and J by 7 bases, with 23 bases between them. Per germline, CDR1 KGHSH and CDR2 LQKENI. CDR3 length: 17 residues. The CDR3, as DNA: TGTGCCAGCTCACCACTGGGGCGGGGAGAGGTATCGGGTGAGCAGTACTTC. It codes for CASSPLGRGEVSGEQYF.

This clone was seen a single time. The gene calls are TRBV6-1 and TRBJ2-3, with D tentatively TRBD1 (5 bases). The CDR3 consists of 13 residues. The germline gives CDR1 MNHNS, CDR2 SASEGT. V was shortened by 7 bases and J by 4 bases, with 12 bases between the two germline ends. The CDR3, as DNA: TGTGCCAGCATTAATCTAGGGGCAGATACGCAGTATTTT. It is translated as CASINLGADTQYF.

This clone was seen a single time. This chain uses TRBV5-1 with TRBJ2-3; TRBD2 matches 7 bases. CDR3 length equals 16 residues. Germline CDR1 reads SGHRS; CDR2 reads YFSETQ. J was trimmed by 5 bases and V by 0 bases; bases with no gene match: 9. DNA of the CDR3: TGCGCCAGCAGCTTGGTTTCTCGGGGGGTCGGAGATACGCAGTATTTT. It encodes CASSLVSRGVGDTQYF.

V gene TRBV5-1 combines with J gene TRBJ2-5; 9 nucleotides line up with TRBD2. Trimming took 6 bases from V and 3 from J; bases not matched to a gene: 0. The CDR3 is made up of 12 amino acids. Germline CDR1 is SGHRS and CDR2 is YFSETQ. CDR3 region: CASTSGKETQYF. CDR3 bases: TGCGCCAGCACTAGCGGGAAAGAGACCCAGTACTTC.

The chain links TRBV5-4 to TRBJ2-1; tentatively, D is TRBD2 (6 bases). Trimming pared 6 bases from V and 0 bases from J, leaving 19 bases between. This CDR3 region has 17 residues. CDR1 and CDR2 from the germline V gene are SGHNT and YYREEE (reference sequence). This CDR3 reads CASNIEGRGSSYNEQFF. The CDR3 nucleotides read TGTGCCAGCAACATAGAAGGGCGGGGTAGCTCCTACAATGAGCAGTTCTTC.

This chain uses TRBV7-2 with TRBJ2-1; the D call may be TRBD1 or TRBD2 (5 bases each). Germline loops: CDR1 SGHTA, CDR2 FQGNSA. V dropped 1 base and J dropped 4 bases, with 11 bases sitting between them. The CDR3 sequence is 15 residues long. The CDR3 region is CASSLGGRRYNEQFF. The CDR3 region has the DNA TGTGCCAGCAGCTTAGGGGGACGGAGATACAATGAGCAGTTCTTC.

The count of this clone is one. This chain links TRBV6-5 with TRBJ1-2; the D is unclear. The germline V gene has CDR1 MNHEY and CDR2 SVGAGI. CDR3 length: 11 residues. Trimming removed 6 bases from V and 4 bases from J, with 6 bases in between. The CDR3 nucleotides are TGTGCCAGCAGGGCGGGCTATGGCTACACCTTC. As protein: CASRAGYGYTF.

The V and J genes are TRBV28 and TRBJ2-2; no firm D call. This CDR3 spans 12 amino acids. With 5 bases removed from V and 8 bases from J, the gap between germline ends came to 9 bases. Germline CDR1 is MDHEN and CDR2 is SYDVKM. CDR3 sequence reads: CASSPSYGELFF. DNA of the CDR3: TGTGCCAGCAGTCCGTCATATGGGGAGCTGTTTTTT.

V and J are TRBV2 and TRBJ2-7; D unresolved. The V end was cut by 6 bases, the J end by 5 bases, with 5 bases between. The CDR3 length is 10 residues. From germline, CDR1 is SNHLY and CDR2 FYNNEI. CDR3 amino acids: CASRENEQYF. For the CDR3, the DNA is TGTGCCAGCAGAGAGAACGAGCAGTACTTC.

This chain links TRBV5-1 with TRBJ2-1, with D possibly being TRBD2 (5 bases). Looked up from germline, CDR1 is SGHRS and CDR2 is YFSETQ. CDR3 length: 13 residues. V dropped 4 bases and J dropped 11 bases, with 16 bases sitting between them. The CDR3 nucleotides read TGCGCCAGCAGCCTCACCCAACTAGGAAAGCAGTTCTTC. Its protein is CASSLTQLGKQFF.

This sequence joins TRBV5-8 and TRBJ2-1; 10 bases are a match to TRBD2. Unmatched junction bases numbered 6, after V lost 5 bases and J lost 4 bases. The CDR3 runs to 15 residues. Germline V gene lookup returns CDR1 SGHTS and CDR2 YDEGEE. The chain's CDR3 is CASSKLAGPYNEQFF. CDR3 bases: TGTGCCAGCAGTAAACTAGCGGGGCCATACAATGAGCAGTTCTTC.

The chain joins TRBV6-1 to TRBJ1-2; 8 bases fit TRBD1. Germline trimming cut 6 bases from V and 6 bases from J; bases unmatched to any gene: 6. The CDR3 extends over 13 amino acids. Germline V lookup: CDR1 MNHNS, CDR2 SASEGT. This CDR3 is CASSLDRGDGYTF. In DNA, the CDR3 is TGTGCCAGCAGCCTAGACAGGGGTGATGGCTACACCTTC.

CDR3 amino acids: CASSPQVGHNVGELFF. In DNA, the CDR3 is TGTGCCAGCAGCCCCCAGGTCGGACATAACGTGGGGGAGCTGTTTTTT. This chain connects TRBV7-6 to TRBJ2-2; perhaps TRBD1 as D (5 bases). Germline lookup yields CDR1 SGHVS and CDR2 FNYEAQ. The CDR3 length is 16 residues. Trimming removed 5 bases at V and 8 bases at J, with 21 bases between.

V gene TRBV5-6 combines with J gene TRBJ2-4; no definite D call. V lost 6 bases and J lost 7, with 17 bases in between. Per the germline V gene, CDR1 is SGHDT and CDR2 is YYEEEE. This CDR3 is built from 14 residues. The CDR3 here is CASTSQVGINIQYF. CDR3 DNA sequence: TGTGCCAGCACCTCTCAGGTCGGAATCAACATTCAGTACTTC.

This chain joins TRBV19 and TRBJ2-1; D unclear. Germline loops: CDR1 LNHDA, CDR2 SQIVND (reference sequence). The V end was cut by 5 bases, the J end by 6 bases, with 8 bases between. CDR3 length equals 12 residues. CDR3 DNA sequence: TGTGCCAGTAGTTTTTTGACCAATGAGCAGTTCTTC. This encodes CASSFLTNEQFF.

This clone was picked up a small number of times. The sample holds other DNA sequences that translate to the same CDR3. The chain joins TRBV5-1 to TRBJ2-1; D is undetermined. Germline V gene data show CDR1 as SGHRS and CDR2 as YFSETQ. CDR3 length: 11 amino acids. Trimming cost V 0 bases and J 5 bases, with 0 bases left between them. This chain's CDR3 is CASSLDNEQFF. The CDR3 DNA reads TGCGCCAGCAGCTTGGACAATGAGCAGTTCTTC. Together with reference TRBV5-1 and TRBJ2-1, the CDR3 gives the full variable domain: KAGVTQTPRYLIKTRGQQVTLSCSPISGHRSVSWYQQTPGQGLQFLFEYFSETQRNKGNFPGRFSGRQFSNSRSEMNVSTLELGDSALYLCASSLDNEQFFGPGTRLTVL.

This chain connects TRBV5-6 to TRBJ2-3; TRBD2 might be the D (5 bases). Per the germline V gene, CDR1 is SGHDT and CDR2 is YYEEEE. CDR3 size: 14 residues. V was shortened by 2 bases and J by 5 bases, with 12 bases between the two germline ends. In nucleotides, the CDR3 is TGTGCCAGCAGCTTTCGATCGGCGGGAGATACGCAGTATTTT. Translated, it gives CASSFRSAGDTQYF.

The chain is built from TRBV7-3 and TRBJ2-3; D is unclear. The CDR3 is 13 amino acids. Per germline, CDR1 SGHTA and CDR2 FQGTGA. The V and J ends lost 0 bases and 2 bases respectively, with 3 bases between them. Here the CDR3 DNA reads TGTGCCAGCAGCTTAACTCCCACAGATACGCAGTATTTT. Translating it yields CASSLTPTDTQYF.

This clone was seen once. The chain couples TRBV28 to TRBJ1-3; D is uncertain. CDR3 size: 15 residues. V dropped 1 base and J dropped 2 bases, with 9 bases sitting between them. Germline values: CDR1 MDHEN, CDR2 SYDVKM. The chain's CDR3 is CASSLSGVAGNTIYF. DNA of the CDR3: TGTGCCAGCAGTTTATCAGGCGTCGCTGGAAACACCATATATTTT.

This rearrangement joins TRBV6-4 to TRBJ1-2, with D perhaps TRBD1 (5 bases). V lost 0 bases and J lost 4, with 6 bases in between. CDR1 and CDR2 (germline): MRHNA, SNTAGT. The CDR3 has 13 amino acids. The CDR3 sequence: CASSDSGGYGYTF. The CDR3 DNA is TGTGCCAGCAGTGACTCGGGGGGCTATGGCTACACCTTC.

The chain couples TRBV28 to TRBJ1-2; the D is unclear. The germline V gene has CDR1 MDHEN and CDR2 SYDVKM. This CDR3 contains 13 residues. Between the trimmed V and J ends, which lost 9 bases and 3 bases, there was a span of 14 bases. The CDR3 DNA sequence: TGTGCCAGTCACCCCGGGAGCTACTATGGCTACACCTTC. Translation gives CASHPGSYYGYTF.

The CDR3 coding sequence is TGTGCCGCAAACACGGGGGGGCGGCCTGGAAACACCATATATTTT. Protein product: CAANTGGRPGNTIYF. V gene TRBV30 combines with J gene TRBJ1-3, with TRBD1 as a possible D gene (6 bases). CDR1 and CDR2 from the germline V gene are GTSNPN and SVGIG (reference sequence). V shed 8 bases and J shed 2 bases, with 19 bases lying between them. This CDR3 spans 15 amino acids.

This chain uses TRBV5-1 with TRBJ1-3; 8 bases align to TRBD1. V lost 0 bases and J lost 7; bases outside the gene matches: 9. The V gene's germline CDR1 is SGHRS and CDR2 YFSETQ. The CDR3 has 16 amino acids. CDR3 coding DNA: TGCGCCAGCAGCTTGGTACTGGACAGGGAAAGGAACACCATATATTTT. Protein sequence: CASSLVLDRERNTIYF.

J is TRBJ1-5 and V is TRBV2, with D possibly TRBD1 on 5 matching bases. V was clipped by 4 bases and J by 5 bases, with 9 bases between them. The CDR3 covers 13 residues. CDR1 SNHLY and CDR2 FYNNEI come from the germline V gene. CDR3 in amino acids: CASSGGVDQPQHF. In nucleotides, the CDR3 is TGTGCCAGCAGTGGAGGGGTGGATCAGCCCCAGCATTTT.

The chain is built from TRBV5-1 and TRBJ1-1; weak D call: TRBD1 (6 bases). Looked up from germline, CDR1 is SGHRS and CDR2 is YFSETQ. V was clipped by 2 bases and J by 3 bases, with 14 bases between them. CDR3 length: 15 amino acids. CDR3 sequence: CASSFTGGGHTEAFF. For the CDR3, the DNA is TGCGCCAGCAGCTTCACCGGTGGGGGCCACACTGAAGCTTTCTTT.

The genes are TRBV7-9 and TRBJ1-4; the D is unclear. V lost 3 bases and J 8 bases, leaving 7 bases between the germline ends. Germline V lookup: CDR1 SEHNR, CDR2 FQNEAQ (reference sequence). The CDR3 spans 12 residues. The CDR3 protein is CASSFYLEKLFF. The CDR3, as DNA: TGTGCCAGCAGCTTTTATCTAGAAAAACTGTTTTTT. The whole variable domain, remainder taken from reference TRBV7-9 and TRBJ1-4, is DTGVSQNPRHKITKRGQNVTFRCDPISEHNRLYWYRQTLGQGPEFLTYFQNEAQLEKSRLLSDRFSAERPKGSFSTLEIQRTEQGDSAMYLCASSFYLEKLFFGSGTQLSVL.